A single T cell receptor beta chain is shown here with its context. Its specific antigen is unknown. No base qualities exist here, and no much larger clone lies one base off it. Receptor libraries were prepared by PCR. Instrument used: Illumina HiSeq 2500. To reduce PCR and sequencing biases, unique molecular identifiers were built into the TCR beta cDNA libraries. Roughly 0.5 million cDNA molecules were obtained per 1 to 10 million input T cells, so each molecule approximated one T cell. Patient libraries were prepared and sequenced with the same protocol used for the earlier healthy control dataset. Samples belonging to the same batch were prepared together, multiplexed and sequenced on a shared HiSeq lane. The paper's processing steps were these. Raw barcoded reads were processed with MIGEC, discarding single-read molecular identifier groups before consensus assembly and CDR3 extraction. VDJtools was used for post-analysis of the clonotype tables, and diversity was normalized by down-sampling every dataset to the size of the smallest sample. To correct batch-related cross-sample contamination, repertoire overlap clustering matched CDR3 amino acid sequences but not nucleotide sequences. The public reads were run again by TCRdb, first through fastp at Q25 and then through MiXCR, and only productive beta chains were kept. Each CDR3 protein appears once, grouped with its most common genes and DNA. The authors' filters were not applied to this entry. This sample has some 890,000 distinct CDR3 sequences in its table, and roughly 50% of those were observed once. The leading ten clones occupy 4.6% of the sample.

These data are taken from a study of post-analysis software for immune sequencing data (dated by TCRdb to 2013 to 2016). General notes on the study: Recorded disease courses included relapsing-remitting, secondary progressive and progressive-relapsing multiple sclerosis, with some patients lacking subtype annotation. The multiple sclerosis patient repertoires were compared with 10 to 12 previously published healthy control repertoires from donors aged about 6 to 26 years. A subset of samples was prepared in parallel using single-end sample barcoding, then pooled and co-amplified after Illumina adapter ligation. What the research found in general, with its limitations: Significantly higher frequencies in patients than in controls were found for roughly 5 TRBV segments, including TRBV5-6, TRBV5-1 and TRBV20-1. The multiple sclerosis patient group was slightly younger than the control group. Strong co-clustering of samples prepared in the same batch was shown by direct clustering with F measure, prompting a batch-effect correction. Compared with controls, multiple sclerosis patients had significantly lower normalized Chao1 diversity, a finding suggesting substantial peripheral T-cell clonal expansion.

To demonstrate the VDJtools post-analysis software, the study profiled TCR beta repertoires from the peripheral blood of about a dozen young patients with multiple sclerosis. The multiple sclerosis patients were children and adolescents ranging in age from roughly 6 to 16 years. The CDR3 starts with the cysteine, ends with the phenylalanine, and has 15 residues. The kept DNA is CDR3 alone, 45 bases in frame from the first base. CDR1 and CDR2 are drawn from the germline V gene (reference sequence): DFQATT, SNEGSKA. The germline V end is reduced by 1 base and the J end by 4 bases; junction bases left unmatched: 9.

The chain uses TRBV20-1 and TRBJ1-2, and TRBD1 matches 7 of the central bases. The clonotype originates from a girl aged 10 to 17 with multiple sclerosis. The specimen sequenced was blood. The base sequence is TGCAGTGCTAGAGGCTCGGGCAGGGGGATCTATGGCTACACCTTC. The translation is CSARGSGRGIYGYTF.